The sequence of this TCR beta chain was determined in a study of CXCR3-negative and CXCR3-positive naive CD8 T cells. Regarding the study as a whole: When CXCR3-positive naive cells were set against CXCR3-negative naive cells, the former had more hydrophobic TRB CDR3s.

The germline V gene has CDR1 KGHSH and CDR2 LQKENI. This CDR3 has 16 residues. With UMI labels, 5' RACE was used to prepare the TRB cDNA libraries. Reanalyzing the 5' RACE reads, TCRdb keeps one entry per CDR3 protein, without DNA. The listing records some 85,000 distinct CDR3 sequences. As regards this clonotype: Its antigen is not identified.

The sample was naive CXCR3+ CD8+ T cells from blood. Indicated subset: CD45RO-CCR7+CD27+CD95- naive CD8+ T cells expressing CXCR3 (TNR3+). This sequence was found in a human donor in good health. Some clones in this sample may be carry-over from other donors' samples. The chain uses TRBV18 and TRBJ2-1; absent DNA, TCRdb's TRBD2 call cannot be checked. CDR3: CASSPVAGGPYNEQFF.